Listed below are T cell receptor beta chains from one sample, sequenced in a study of Ad26.COV2.S vaccination and SARS-CoV-2 variants. The table came from immunoSEQ multiplex PCR; TCRdb's copy has only in-frame clones and leaves some out. The repertoire includes about 350,000 clones, 75% to 90% of them detected once, and about 11% sits in the top ten. The source material was peripheral blood, sampled in a trial of Ad26.COV2.S vaccine versus placebo. The receptor source for this set is a person aged 18-65 years who received the Ad26.COV2.S COVID-19 vaccine or a placebo. CDR3s include the opening cysteine and the closing phenylalanine or tryptophan. A D gene is named only where the DNA matches it firmly. Only some rows state a clone size, as once, few, many or a class for expanded clones.

TRBJ2-3,TRBV7-6,.,.,TGTGCCAGCAGCTTAGCGCAGGGGAACACAGATACGCAGTATTTT,CASSLAQGNTDTQYF
TRBJ1-3,TRBV7-9,.,.,TGTGCCAGCAGGAAGGGGGACCCCTCTGGAAACACCATATATTTT,CASRKGDPSGNTIYF
TRBJ1-2,TRBV19,.,.,TGTGCCAGTAGTATAGTCGGAGAGAAGTATGGCTACACCTTC,CASSIVGEKYGYTF
TRBJ2-4,TRBV15,TRBD2,.,TGTGCCACCAGCAGAGATTTCCGGGGGGGCCCGGAAGACATTCAGTACTTC,CATSRDFRGGPEDIQYF
TRBJ2-7,TRBV7-6,TRBD2,.,TGTGCCAGCCGGCCCGAGAGTAGCGGGGGATACGAGCAGTACTTC,CASRPESSGGYEQYF
TRBJ2-3,TRBV5-6,TRBD2,.,TGTGCCAGCAGCTTGGGTGGGGGGGAGAGCACAGATACGCAGTATTTT,CASSLGGGESTDTQYF
TRBJ1-2,TRBV29-1,TRBD1,.,TGCAGCGTTGATGACCGGACAGGGCCCTATGGCTACACCTTC,CSVDDRTGPYGYTF
TRBJ1-1,TRBV6-4,.,.,TGTGCCAGCAGTGACTCCTGGGGCACTGAAGCTTTCTTT,CASSDSWGTEAFF
TRBJ2-4,TRBV14,.,.,TGTGCCAGCAGCCAAGATAGGACCGTTCAGTACTTC,CASSQDRTVQYF
TRBJ1-3,TRBV28,.,.,TGTGCCAGCAGTTCCGGGGCCGCGGACGGGGGAAACACCATATATTTT,CASSSGAADGGNTIYF
TRBJ1-6,TRBV28,.,.,TGTGCCAGCAGACCTAGAGGGGTTAGCTCCTATAATTCACCCCTCCACTTT,CASRPRGVSSYNSPLHF
TRBJ1-3,TRBV7-3,.,.,TGTGCCAGCAGCTTGCTGACGGCGTTGGACACCATATATTTT,CASSLLTALDTIYF
TRBJ1-5,TRBV6-1,.,.,TGTGCCAGCAGTGAAGCTTTGGTCCGCCAGCCCCAGCATTTT,CASSEALVRQPQHF
TRBJ2-2,TRBV21-1,.,.,TGTGCCAGCAGTACACAGGGGCCCCAGACGGACACCGGGGAGCTGTTTTTT,CASSTQGPQTDTGELFF
TRBJ2-7,TRBV2,.,.,TGTGCCAGCAATAGGGACAACTACGAGCAGTACTTC,CASNRDNYEQYF
TRBJ2-1,TRBV9,.,.,TGTGCCAGCAGCGGACGACAGTCCTACAATGAGCAGTTCTTC,CASSGRQSYNEQFF
TRBJ1-1,TRBV28,.,few,TGTGCCAGCAGTTTTTTGGGGACTGAAGCTTTCTTT,CASSFLGTEAFF
TRBJ2-7,TRBV5-4,.,.,TGTGCCAGCAGCTTCAGGGGCGGGCAGGGCCGCTACGAGCAGTACTTC,CASSFRGGQGRYEQYF
TRBJ2-7,TRBV7-9,.,.,TGTGCCAGCAGCCCGCGTAGGCGGTCCTACGAGCAGTACTTC,CASSPRRRSYEQYF
TRBJ1-1,TRBV4-2,TRBD1,.,TGTGCCAGCAGCGCACGGACAGGAATGAACACTGAAGCTTTCTTT,CASSARTGMNTEAFF
TRBJ1-2,TRBV7-8,.,.,TGTGCCAGCAGCTTATTAGGGCGGAGTATGATAGGCTACACCTTC,CASSLLGRSMIGYTF
TRBJ1-2,TRBV7-9,TRBD1,.,TGTGCCAGCGACTTAATTACCGGGACAGGTGGCTATGGCTACACCTTC,CASDLITGTGGYGYTF
TRBJ2-5,TRBV5-4,.,once,TGTGCCAGCAGCTTGGGGCAGGGGGGCGAGACCCAGTACTTC,CASSLGQGGETQYF
TRBJ2-7,TRBV11-2,TRBD1,once,TGTGCCAGCAGCCGACTGACAGGGACCTCCTACGAGCAGTACTTC,CASSRLTGTSYEQYF
TRBJ1-2,TRBV2,.,.,TGTGCCAGCGGATCTGCGTCAGGGTTTGGCTACACCTTC,CASGSASGFGYTF
TRBJ2-7,TRBV16,.,few,TGTGCCAGCAGCCCCCTCGCCGAGCAGTACTTC,CASSPLAEQYF
TRBJ1-3,TRBV19,.,.,TGTGCCAGTACCGTAAATCTCGGGGAAACTGGAAACACCATATATTTT,CASTVNLGETGNTIYF
TRBJ1-5,TRBV11-3,.,few,TGTGCCAGCAGCTTAGATCAGCCCCAGCATTTT,CASSLDQPQHF